Below, 8 T cell receptor beta chains from the same sample are listed, as sequenced in a study of shared clonotypes between healthy human individuals. TCRdb keeps only in-frame clones here, not all; method: immunoSEQ multiplex PCR. The repertoire holds roughly 2.1 million clones, with 85% to 95% as singletons. Terminally differentiated effector memory CD45RA+ cells were excluded by CCR7 positive selection of CD45RO-negative cells. The source material was naive CD8+ T cells from PBMCs. The receptors were gathered from a man between 18 and 35 years old in good health. Some clones in this sample may be carry-over from other donors' samples.

This clone has only one observation. The chain carries TRBV27 and TRBJ1-1; D is possibly TRBD1 (5 bases). Per the germline V gene, CDR1 is MNHEY and CDR2 is SMNVEV (reference sequence). V lost 5 bases and J 0 bases, leaving 16 bases between the germline ends. The CDR3 consists of 16 residues. The CDR3 protein is CASSISPGIMNTEAFF. Here the CDR3 DNA reads TGTGCCAGCAGTATAAGCCCAGGGATCATGAACACTGAAGCTTTCTTT.

The chain joins TRBV14 to TRBJ2-7; D uncertain. V dropped 1 base and J dropped 4 bases, with 17 bases sitting between them. The CDR3 runs to 16 residues. Germline CDR1 SGHDN, CDR2 FVKESK. DNA of the CDR3: TGTGCCAGCAGCCAAGGTTGGGCGGACGTGATGTACGAGCAGTACTTC. Its translation is CASSQGWADVMYEQYF.

The chain uses TRBV25-1 and TRBJ2-1; perhaps TRBD2 as D (6 bases). This CDR3 comprises 15 residues. Germline V gene data show CDR1 as MGHDK and CDR2 as SYGVNS. V lost 8 bases and J 8 bases, leaving 22 bases between the germline ends. The CDR3 DNA reads TGTGCCAGCGATGAACCTAGCGACCTTGAAGATGAGCAGTTCTTC. Amino acid sequence: CASDEPSDLEDEQFF.

The rearrangement links TRBV10-3 to TRBJ1-1; TRBD1 aligns across 8 bases. Trimming at V came to 4 bases and at J to 7 bases, leaving 20 bases not matched to a gene. This CDR3 has 18 residues. Germline V gene sequence: CDR1 ENHRY, CDR2 SYGVKD. The CDR3 is CAISGVTGTGSLGREAFF. In nucleotides, the CDR3 is TGTGCCATCAGTGGCGTAACCGGGACAGGCTCTCTAGGGCGTGAAGCTTTCTTT.

The chain is built from TRBV14 and TRBJ2-7, with D tentatively TRBD1 or TRBD2 (5 bases each). CDR3 length: 15 residues. Trimming cost V 4 bases and J 6 bases, with 19 bases left between them. CDR1 SGHDN and CDR2 FVKESK come from the germline V gene. The CDR3 here is CASSPRGEGLVEQYF. CDR3 coding DNA: TGTGCCAGCAGCCCGAGGGGTGAGGGTTTGGTCGAGCAGTACTTC.

The chain links TRBV7-9 to TRBJ2-4; D is unresolved. The V gene's germline CDR1 is SEHNR and CDR2 FQNEAQ (reference sequence). Trimming pared 11 bases from V and 2 bases from J, leaving 10 bases between. The CDR3 is made up of 12 amino acids. The CDR3 region has the DNA TGTGCCTTGGGTAACTCCAAAAACATTCAGTACTTC. Its protein is CALGNSKNIQYF.

V gene TRBV6-1 combines with J gene TRBJ2-7, with D possibly matching TRBD2 (5 bases). Germline assignment: CDR1 MNHNS and CDR2 SASEGT. The CDR3 is 14 amino acids. Trimming took off 1 base at V and 4 bases at J, with 11 bases between the two ends. This chain's CDR3 is CASSEVGVGYEQYF. DNA of the CDR3: TGTGCCAGCAGTGAAGTGGGAGTGGGTTACGAGCAGTACTTC.

The J gene is TRBJ2-7, the V gene TRBV5-1, with D possibly TRBD1 on 6 matching bases. V lost 2 bases and J 2 bases, leaving 11 bases between the germline ends. This CDR3 has 14 residues. Germline V CDR1 and CDR2: SGHRS, YFSETQ. CDR3 DNA sequence: TGCGCCAGCAGCTTCCGGGACATTACCTACGAGCAGTACTTC. Translated: CASSFRDITYEQYF.